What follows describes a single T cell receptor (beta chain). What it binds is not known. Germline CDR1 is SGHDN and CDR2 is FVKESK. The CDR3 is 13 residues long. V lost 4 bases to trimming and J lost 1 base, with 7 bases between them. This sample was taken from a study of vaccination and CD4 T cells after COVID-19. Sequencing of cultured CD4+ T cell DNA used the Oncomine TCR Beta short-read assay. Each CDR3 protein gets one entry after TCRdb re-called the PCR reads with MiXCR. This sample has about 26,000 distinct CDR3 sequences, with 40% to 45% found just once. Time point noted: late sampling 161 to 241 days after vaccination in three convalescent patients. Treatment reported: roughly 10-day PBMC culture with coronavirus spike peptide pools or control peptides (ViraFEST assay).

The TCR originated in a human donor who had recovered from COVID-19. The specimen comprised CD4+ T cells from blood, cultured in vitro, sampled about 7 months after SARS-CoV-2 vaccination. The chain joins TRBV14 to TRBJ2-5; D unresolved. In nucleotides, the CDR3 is TGTGCCAGCAGCCGGGCCTTCCAAGAGACCCAGTACTTC. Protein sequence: CASSRAFQETQYF. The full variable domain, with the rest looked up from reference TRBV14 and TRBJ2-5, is EAGVTQFPSHSVIEKGQTVTLRCDPISGHDNLYWYRRVMGKEIKFLLHFVKESKQDESGMPNNRFLAERTGGTYSTLKVQPAELEDSGVYFCASSRAFQETQYFGPGTRLLVL.